This TCR beta chain derives from a study of shared clonotypes between healthy human individuals (dated by TCRdb to the early 2020s). Notes on the research overall: Two women and a few men aged 18 to 49 years were included in the cohort. For each donor, three plates each were used for CD4 naive and CD4 memory, two plates were used for CD8 naive, and one plate was used for CD8 memory. Blood TCR repertoires of five healthy adults were deeply sequenced to estimate repertoire size and the extent of clonotype sharing between individuals. Libraries were prepared and TCR repertoires were sequenced by different laboratories using diverse techniques, in order to increase sequencing depth and limit assay-specific biases. Leukapheresis yielded between about 0.94 and 8.9 billion PBMCs per donor. Broader findings and caveats from the paper: Across a few donors, around 5.4% of naive CD4, around 3.5% of naive CD8, about 2.3% of memory CD4, and approximately 0.4% of memory CD8 clonotypes were shared. Because the study included only a small number of donors, the genetic and exposure-history diversity represented was limited. Rarefaction of sorted-subset datasets indicated incomplete sequencing despite the large sequencing depth. Sampling was restricted to blood, and TCR repertoires in tissue are likely to differ from TCR repertoires in blood. Clonotypes shared by all four sorted-subset donors showed higher generation probabilities than non-shared clonotypes. Based on pairwise subsampling, the degree of clonotype sharing among donors was expected to be affected by sequencing depth. Estimated clonotype richness was generally larger for naive than for memory subsets.

CD8 naive samples were CD45RO-negative cells positively selected for CCR7, giving a CD45RA+CCR7+ population that excluded TemRA cells. Healthy HIV-negative adults with no recently reported acute infections or vaccinations were included as donors. Every donor was a Caucasian adult residing in Nashville, Tennessee, USA. Blood was collected by leukapheresis, and PBMCs were isolated by Ficoll-Histopaque density gradient centrifugation and then cryopreserved in liquid nitrogen vapor phase. Analytical flow cytometry was used to check the purity and quantity of every magnetically sorted T cell population. Genomic DNA was isolated from every sorted fraction and measured by UV absorbance on a Nanodrop 2000c. This clone showed up just once. Its antigen is currently not known. Per-nucleotide qualities are absent, and no much larger clonotype sits a single base away. Using the deep immunoSEQ assay, TCR CDR3 regions were amplified from genomic DNA by multiplex PCR. For each cell subset, the extracted genomic DNA was distributed evenly across all wells of several immunoSEQ 96-well plates, and each plate served as one replicate. Each replicate PCR for sorted subsets received approximately 200 ng genomic DNA, equal to 28,000 or so T cell genomes. Purified libraries were quantified with a Qubit 3.0 fluorometer, sized on a Bioanalyzer 2100, and re-quantified with the KAPA Library Quantification kit. A separate single-read 150-cycle Illumina NextSeq 550 flow cell was used to sequence each immunoSEQ 96-well plate. In the source study's methods: Because only junctional sequences without quality scores were contained in the immunoSEQ output, filtering matching that applied to full-length reads could not be performed. To assign V/J genes and CDR3, sequences were annotated against IMGT germline references using PyIR, a Python wrapper for IgBLAST v1.9. Reads with weak V/J assignments (E-value above 1e-6), missing CDR3, stop codons, out-of-frame junctions, or ambiguous translated residues were removed. A V3J clonotype was defined by an identical inferred V gene, J gene, and CDR3 amino acid sequence. To compute the percentage overlap between repertoires, the number of shared unique clonotypes was divided by the size of the smaller repertoire. RTK rarefaction, the Chao1 estimator, and Recon v2.1 estimates of unobserved clonotypes were used to assess repertoire richness. OLGA was used to compute generation probabilities for all TCRbeta clonotypes that the gDNA method yielded from four donors. The clones in this table, taken by TCRdb from immuneACCESS, are in-frame only. Not every clone is retained; where verified, under half of the shortfall comes from an unresolved V gene, and the cause of the rest is unknown. The V and J calls and clone size are taken from that table; D and trimming were inferred from the DNA. The sample table holds approximately 2,200,000 clones, of which around 93% were seen once. Clones ranked in the top ten supply 1.5% to 2% of the sample.

Cut back by 4 bases and 3 bases, the V and J ends lie 16 bases apart. The germline V gene yields SGHRS for CDR1 and YFSETQ for CDR2. Its CDR3 holds 15 amino acids, cysteine through phenylalanine. Of the read, only the CDR3 DNA is kept; its 45 bases are in frame from base 1. Here the chain combines TRBV5-1 and TRBJ1-2; the D gene is unclear. Sequencing was carried out using naive CD8+ T cells from PBMCs. The cell subset or site label of this sample denotes: CD45RA+CCR7+. The clonotype comes from a man aged 18 to 29 in good health. Some clones in this sample may be carry-over from other donors' samples. The CDR3 has the sequence CASSPETGPYYGYTF. Here is the DNA: TGCGCCAGCAGCCCCGAGACCGGGCCATACTATGGCTACACCTTC.